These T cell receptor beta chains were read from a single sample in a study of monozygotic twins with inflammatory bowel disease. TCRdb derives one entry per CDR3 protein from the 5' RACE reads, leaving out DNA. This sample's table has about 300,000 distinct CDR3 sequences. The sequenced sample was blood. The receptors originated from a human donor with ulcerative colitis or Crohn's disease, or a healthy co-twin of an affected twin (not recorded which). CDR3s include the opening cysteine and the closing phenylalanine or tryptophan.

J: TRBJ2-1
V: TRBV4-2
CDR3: CASSQDQYEQFF

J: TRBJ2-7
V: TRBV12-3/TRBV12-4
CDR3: CASSFRILDNTYEQYF

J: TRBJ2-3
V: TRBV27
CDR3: CASSIQGEDTQYF

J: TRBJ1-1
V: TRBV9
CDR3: CASSVVPRGTEAFF

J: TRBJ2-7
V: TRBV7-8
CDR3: CASSLPANNYEQYF

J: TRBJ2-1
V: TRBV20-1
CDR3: CSAPPGAWNNEQFF

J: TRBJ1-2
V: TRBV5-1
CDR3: CASTLGTGMGYTF

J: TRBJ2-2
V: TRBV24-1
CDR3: CATSTGGKGTGELFF

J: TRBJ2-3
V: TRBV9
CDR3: CASSQGGKSSGYSSTDTQYF

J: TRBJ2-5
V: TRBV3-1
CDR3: CASSQGLAGGPSETQYF

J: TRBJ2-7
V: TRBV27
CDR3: CASSFRGTLQYEQYF

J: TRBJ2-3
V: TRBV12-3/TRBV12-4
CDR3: CASSHYTDTQYF

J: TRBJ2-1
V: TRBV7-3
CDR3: CASSLTPGLAGDPYNEQFF

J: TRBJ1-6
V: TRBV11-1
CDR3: CASSVPRGDREDSPLHF

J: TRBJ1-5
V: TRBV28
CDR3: CASVPHGQGYQPQHF

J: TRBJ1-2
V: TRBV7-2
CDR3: CASSTFRDGGITF

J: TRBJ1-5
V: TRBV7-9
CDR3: CASSAGVGQQNQPQHF

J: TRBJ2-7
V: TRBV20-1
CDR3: CSARDGTGWYEQYF

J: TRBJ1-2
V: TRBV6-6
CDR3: CASIARGNYGYTF

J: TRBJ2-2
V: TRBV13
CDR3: CASSLFGGAANTGELFF

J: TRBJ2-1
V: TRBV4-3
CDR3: CASSQDLLLAGDNEQFF

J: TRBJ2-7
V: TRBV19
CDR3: CASRRTGFDEQYF

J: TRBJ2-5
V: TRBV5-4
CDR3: CASRSGSGGETQYF